Here is one TCR beta chain with its context. A few counts support this clone. The specificity of this receptor is unknown. No per-base quality is available; no much larger clone lies one base away. CDR1 and CDR2 are read off the germline V gene as MGHDK and SYGVNS. Inclusive of the bounding cysteine and phenylalanine, the CDR3 is 17 residues long. Of all the DNA, just the CDR3 is kept, 51 bases in frame from base 1. Trimming at the junction amounts to 2 bases on V and 1 base on J, and the germline ends lie 15 bases apart. This sample was taken from a study of vaccination effects on CD4 cells after COVID-19 (dated by TCRdb to 2021 to 2024). Looking at the study overall: Two doses of either the BNT162b2 or the mRNA-1273 mRNA SARS-CoV-2 vaccine were administered to participants. The study compared SARS-CoV-2 spike-specific CD4+ TCR repertoires before and after mRNA vaccination in COVID-19 convalescent patients and infection-naive vaccine recipients. Cultures from other donors in the study were sequenced using the Oncomine TCR Beta short-read assay on an Illumina iSeq 100. Altogether, some ten COVID-19 convalescent patients and several SARS-CoV-2-naive healthy vaccine recipients made up the full study.

Library construction relied on the immunoSEQ multiplex PCR assay. DNA from the CD4+ T cells that had been cultured and isolated underwent TCR beta CDR3 sequencing. The original methods were these. Non-productive TCR sequences were removed, reads were trimmed to the CDR3 region, and CDR3s of at least 7 amino acids were retained. Antigen-specific clonotypes were identified using the MANAFEST web app by comparison of expansion in peptide wells against reference cultures. To count as positive, a clone had to show expansion at FDR<0.05 compared with the reference and with all other wells, an odds ratio above 5, and a frequency above 0.1% in two replicate wells. A clonotype was called cross-reactive if it was significantly expanded both in SARS-CoV-2 spike wells and in at least one common cold coronavirus spike condition. Levenshtein distance calculated with the stringdist R package was used to assess CDR3 similarity, and unrooted trees were constructed with ape in R 3.6.1. The source is immuneACCESS, and TCRdb retained only in-frame sequences with V and J called. Part of the clones is not carried over; for the studies checked, unresolved V genes explain less than half of this, and the remainder is unexplained. From that table come the V and J calls and clone size; the DNA was used to work out D and trimming. This sample gives about 40,000 clones in total; roughly two thirds of them show up just once. The biggest ten clones account for under 25% of the sample.

General conclusions and limits of the study: Marked clonal contraction was observed in both infection-induced and vaccine-induced clones at late post-vaccination timepoints, consistent with waning T cell responses. Among healthy vaccine recipients, nearly all vaccine-induced clones were SARS-CoV-2 mono-reactive, and just 1 of 255 was cross-reactive with common cold coronaviruses. Only a small number of convalescent patients were included, and no early post-infection timepoints were available, which limited the study.

In the ViraFEST assay, PBMC were stimulated with viral peptide pools, and TCR sequencing was then used to find antigen-specific CD4+ T cell clonotypes based on their expansion. After less than eleven days of culture, CD4+ T cells were isolated with the EasySep CD4+ T cell isolation kit. None of the healthy vaccine recipients had a prior SARS-CoV-2 infection, which was confirmed by nucleocapsid antibody tests that came back negative both before and after vaccination. Over 1.5 million PBMC per well were cultured with roughly 10 ug/ml peptides in IMDM containing around 5.3% human AB serum, 10 IU/ml IL-2 and gentamicin. On days 3 and 7, half of the culture medium was replaced with fresh IL-2-containing medium. Unless noted otherwise, every peptide stimulation condition was grown in triplicate wells. Using Ficoll-Paque Plus gradient centrifugation, PBMC were separated from whole blood and then either used fresh or cryopreserved at -140C. Overlapping peptide pools spanned the spike proteins of SARS-CoV-2 and the common cold coronaviruses HCoV-NL63, HCoV-OC43 and HCoV-229E. The QIAamp micro DNA kit was used to extract genomic DNA from the cultured CD4+ T cells.

The chain was built from TRBV25-1 and TRBJ1-3; tentative D gene TRBD1, with 6 bases matching. The sequence derives from a human donor who received a COVID-19 vaccine. The sample in question was CD4+ T cells from PBMCs cultured with SARS-CoV-2 spike peptides, obtained before COVID-19 vaccination. Per the publication, the cell subset or site label means: SARS-CoV-2 spike overlapping peptide pool stimulation. The sequence in DNA is TGTGCCAGCAGTGAACACACAGGGTATGAATCTGGAAACACCATATATTTT. Its protein product is CASSEHTGYESGNTIYF.